This TCR beta chain derives from a study of CD8 T cells in ankylosing spondylitis. The ends lost 5 bases at V and 3 bases at J; junction bases unmatched: 6. The CDR3 is made up of 15 amino acids. TCRdb independently ran MiXCR on the 5' RACE reads; one entry per CDR3 protein. The data contain 200,000 to 250,000 distinct CDR3 sequences, about 10% of them singletons. This clonotype was detected ten times or more. The receptor was isolated from a male donor with ankylosing spondylitis or in good health (not recorded which). The sequenced sample was blood, either unsorted or a sorted T cell fraction (not recorded which). The chain joins TRBV12-3 or TRBV12-4 to TRBJ2-5; 10 positions agree with TRBD1. The CDR3 coding sequence is TGTGCCAGCAGTCTAGAAGGGACAGGGGAAGAGACCCAGTACTTC. Protein: CASSLEGTGEETQYF.